The 26 T cell receptor beta chains presented below share a single source sample, sequenced in a study of blood T cell repertoires in COVID-19. Sequencing used immunoSEQ multiplex PCR; TCRdb keeps in-frame clones, though not all of them. The data show around 180,000 clones, about 88% seen once. Sequences were obtained from peripheral blood. The receptors here all came from a woman between 25 and 40 years old with active or convalescent COVID-19.

The chain couples TRBV10-3 to TRBJ1-1, with D possibly TRBD1 on 5 matching bases. V shed 0 bases and J shed 3 bases, with 11 bases lying between them. The CDR3 is 15 amino acids. The germline V gene encodes CDR1 ENHRY and CDR2 SYGVKD. CDR3 sequence reads: CAISESVGGDTEAFF. CDR3 nucleotide sequence: TGTGCCATCAGTGAGTCAGTCGGGGGGGACACTGAAGCTTTCTTT.

V and J are TRBV19 and TRBJ1-2; TRBD1 matches 7 bases. J gave up 4 bases and V 7 bases, and 9 bases lay outside the gene matches. Germline loops: CDR1 LNHDA, CDR2 SQIVND (reference sequence). This CDR3 is 14 amino acids long. The DNA of the CDR3 is TGTGCCAGTAACTCTCCGGGACAGAGCTATGGCTACACCTTC. Translated: CASNSPGQSYGYTF.

The chain is built from TRBV6-5 and TRBJ1-4; weak D call: TRBD1 (6 bases). CDR1 MNHEY and CDR2 SVGAGI come from the germline V gene. Trimming cost V 5 bases and J 7 bases, with 14 bases left between them. The CDR3 extends over 14 amino acids. CDR3 protein: CASSPPGRGEKLFF. CDR3 DNA sequence: TGTGCCAGCAGTCCCCCGGGCAGGGGTGAAAAACTGTTTTTT.

This chain joins TRBV7-2 and TRBJ1-3; D may be TRBD1 (5 bases). V lost 3 bases, J lost 4 bases, and 13 bases lay in between. The CDR3 runs 15 residues. Germline CDR1 SGHTA, CDR2 FQGNSA. The CDR3 loop reads CASSFQGVNGNTIYF. CDR3 nucleotide sequence: TGTGCCAGCAGCTTCCAGGGTGTGAACGGAAACACCATATATTTT.

The chain uses TRBV5-1 and TRBJ1-1, with D unclear. V lost 5 bases to trimming and J lost 4 bases, with 15 bases between them. Germline CDR1 reads SGHRS; CDR2 reads YFSETQ. This CDR3 is built from 14 residues. The CDR3 here is CASRGAVQVTEAFF. The CDR3, as DNA: TGCGCCAGCAGAGGAGCAGTTCAAGTCACTGAAGCTTTCTTT.

J is TRBJ1-1 and V is TRBV6-5; TRBD1 matches 11 bases. This CDR3 comprises 15 residues. Unmatched junction bases numbered 8, after V lost 7 bases and J lost 4 bases. Germline V gene lookup returns CDR1 MNHEY and CDR2 SVGAGI. CDR3 bases: TGTGCCAGCAACCCCGGGACAGGGGGTATCACTGAAGCTTTCTTT. Residues: CASNPGTGGITEAFF.

This chain connects TRBV27 to TRBJ2-7; 12 positions match TRBD1. The CDR3 is 15 amino acids. The germline V gene has CDR1 MNHEY and CDR2 SMNVEV (reference sequence). The J segment lost 6 bases and the V segment lost 4 bases, leaving 7 bases of the junction unmatched. For the CDR3, the DNA is TGTGCCAGCAGTTACGGGACAGGGGGCTTAAGCGAGCAGTACTTC. It yields the protein CASSYGTGGLSEQYF.

As DNA, the CDR3 is TGTGCCAGTAGTATAGTAGCGGGAGGATCGCCCAATGAGCAGTTCTTC. Translating gives CASSIVAGGSPNEQFF. The chain carries TRBV19 and TRBJ2-1, with TRBD2 matching over 10 bases. Germline V gives CDR1 LNHDA, CDR2 SQIVND (reference sequence). The junction had 6 bases not matched to a gene; V was cut back by 1 base and J by 6 bases. The CDR3 has 16 amino acids.

The chain has TRBV11-2 and TRBJ2-5; D might be TRBD2 (6 bases). V shed 4 bases and J shed 0 bases, with 12 bases lying between them. Looked up from germline, CDR1 is SGHAT and CDR2 is FQNNGV. This CDR3 comprises 15 residues. CDR3 protein: CASSSLLADQETQYF. Written as DNA, the CDR3 is TGTGCCAGCAGCTCCCTATTAGCGGACCAAGAGACCCAGTACTTC.

A word on this clone: Other DNA variants within this sample encode the same CDR3. The rearrangement links TRBV3-1 (or the pseudogene TRBV3-2) to TRBJ2-7, with 9 bases aligning to TRBD1. The germline gives CDR1 LGHDT, CDR2 YNNKEL (reference sequence). Trimming at V came to 4 bases and at J to 1 base, leaving 2 bases not matched to a gene. The CDR3 spans 14 residues. The CDR3 DNA follows: TGTGCCAGCAGCCCCGGGACAGGGTCCTACGAGCAGTACTTC. Its translation is CASSPGTGSYEQYF.

Only a few counts were recorded for this clone. J is TRBJ1-5 and V is TRBV20-1, with D perhaps TRBD1 (5 bases). The length of the CDR3 is 16 residues. V was shortened by 3 bases and J by 0 bases, with 15 bases between the two germline ends. Germline CDR1 and CDR2: DFQATT and SNEGSKA (reference sequence). The CDR3 here is CSASPRVLYSNQPQHF. In DNA, the CDR3 is TGCAGTGCTAGTCCCAGGGTCCTTTATAGCAATCAGCCCCAGCATTTT.

This chain joins TRBV5-4 and TRBJ2-3, with D possibly TRBD1 on 6 matching bases. Deletions cut 0 bases from V and 6 bases from J, with 17 bases between. CDR1 and CDR2 (germline): SGHNT, YYREEE (reference sequence). The CDR3 covers 16 residues. The chain's CDR3 is CASSLVMGALGDTQYF. CDR3 DNA sequence: TGTGCCAGCAGCTTGGTGATGGGGGCACTAGGGGATACGCAGTATTTT.

V is TRBV9 and J is TRBJ2-3; 7 positions match TRBD2. The V segment lost 3 bases and the J segment 0 bases; nucleotides outside the gene matches: 4. The CDR3 contains 15 residues. CDR1 and CDR2 from the germline V gene are SGDLS and YYNGEE. CDR3 in amino acids: CASSAGTTSTDTQYF. The CDR3 region has the DNA TGTGCCAGCAGCGCCGGGACTACTAGCACAGATACGCAGTATTTT. The whole variable domain, remainder taken from reference TRBV9 and TRBJ2-3, is DSGVTQTPKHLITATGQRVTLRCSPRSGDLSVYWYQQSLDQGLQFLIQYYNGEERAKGNILERFSAQQFPDLHSELNLSSLELGDSALYFCASSAGTTSTDTQYFGPGTRLTVL.

The V and J genes are TRBV6-5 and TRBJ1-2; 7 nucleotides agree with TRBD1. The CDR3 covers 13 residues. Per germline, CDR1 MNHEY and CDR2 SVGAGI. V dropped 8 bases and J dropped 4; count of bases not matched to a gene: 7. CDR3 in amino acids: CASYSGTVYGYTF. The CDR3 DNA reads TGTGCCAGCTATTCCGGGACAGTCTATGGCTACACCTTC.

This clone occurred once. CDR3 loop: CAISGGWTSGDQETQYF. Written as DNA, the CDR3 is TGTGCCATCAGTGGAGGTTGGACTAGCGGGGACCAAGAGACCCAGTACTTC. The rearrangement uses TRBV10-3 and TRBJ2-5; 12 bases match TRBD2. With V trimmed by 4 bases and J by 0 bases, 6 bases remained unmatched. The germline CDR1 and CDR2 sequences are ENHRY and SYGVKD. The CDR3 consists of 17 residues.

V and J are TRBV7-9 and TRBJ2-2; 11 bases match TRBD2. Per germline, CDR1 SEHNR and CDR2 FQNEAQ (reference sequence). The CDR3 has 16 amino acids. Unmatched junction bases numbered 7, after V lost 5 bases and J lost 5 bases. The CDR3 DNA reads as TGTGCCAGCAGCACGGGACTAGCGGAAAAGACCGGGGAGCTGTTTTTT. Residues: CASSTGLAEKTGELFF.

The rearrangement links TRBV9 to TRBJ2-3; 9 bases are shared with TRBD2. Germline lookup yields CDR1 SGDLS and CDR2 YYNGEE. V lost 0 bases, J lost 4 bases, and 9 bases stayed unmatched. This CDR3 contains 17 residues. The CDR3 nucleotides read TGTGCCAGCAGCGTAGATGCGGGAGGGCCGGTCCCAGATACGCAGTATTTT. Translation: CASSVDAGGPVPDTQYF.

This chain links TRBV7-6 with TRBJ2-3; 9 positions match TRBD2. The germline V gene encodes CDR1 SGHVS and CDR2 FNYEAQ. The CDR3 extends over 15 amino acids. V shed 2 bases and J 6 bases; nucleotides not matched to a gene: 6. CDR3 DNA: TGTGCCAGCAGCTTATTCGCGGGGGGGCGGGATACGCAGTATTTT. Its protein product is CASSLFAGGRDTQYF.

The rearrangement uses TRBV11-2 and TRBJ2-7; maybe TRBD2 (5 bases). CDR3 length: 14 residues. CDR1 and CDR2 from the germline V gene are SGHAT and FQNNGV. Trimming took off 3 bases at V and 0 bases at J, with 9 bases between the two ends. In DNA form, the CDR3 reads TGTGCCAGCAGCTTGGTAGCGAACTCCTACGAGCAGTACTTC. Its translation is CASSLVANSYEQYF.

The genes are TRBV5-4 and TRBJ2-7; 7 bases agree with TRBD1. In germline, CDR1 is SGHNT, CDR2 YYREEE (reference sequence). The CDR3 length is 14 residues. With 2 bases clipped from V and 0 bases from J, the junction kept 2 bases outside the gene matches. CDR3 bases: TGTGCCAGCAGCTTTCCAGGGGGCTCCTACGAGCAGTACTTC. Amino acid sequence: CASSFPGGSYEQYF.

CDR3 region: CASSFELAYHNEQFF. CDR3 sequence (DNA): TGTGCCAGCAGCTTTGAGTTAGCGTATCACAATGAGCAGTTCTTC. The J gene is TRBJ2-1, the V gene TRBV5-5, with D possibly matching TRBD2 (5 bases). Germline assignment: CDR1 SGHKS and CDR2 YYEKEE (reference sequence). The CDR3 runs to 15 residues. Trimming stripped 2 bases from V and 5 bases from J, with 14 bases between.

V and J are TRBV18 and TRBJ2-5, with 9 bases identical to TRBD1. Germline CDR1 is KGHSH and CDR2 is LQKENI. Trimming took 3 bases from V and 2 from J; bases not matched to a gene: 4. The CDR3 extends over 15 amino acids. This CDR3 reads CASSPGTGPQETQYF. The CDR3, as DNA: TGTGCCAGCTCACCCGGGACAGGGCCACAAGAGACCCAGTACTTC.

The rearrangement joins TRBV4-2 to TRBJ1-1, with TRBD1 as a possible D gene (5 bases). This CDR3 contains 15 residues. Germline CDR1 LGHNA, CDR2 YNFKEQ. V was cut by 0 bases and J by 1 base, with 9 bases left in between. The CDR3 DNA reads TGTGCCAGCAGCCAAGAGGGGGGGAGGAACACTGAAGCTTTCTTT. Amino acid sequence: CASSQEGGRNTEAFF.

This CDR3 is CASSPPGERAKNIQYF. CDR3 DNA: TGTGCCAGCAGCCCCCCGGGGGAGCGAGCCAAAAACATTCAGTACTTC. V is TRBV5-4 and J is TRBJ2-4, with D maybe TRBD2 (6 bases). Germline V gives CDR1 SGHNT, CDR2 YYREEE (reference sequence). Between the trimmed V and J ends, which lost 4 bases and 0 bases, there was a span of 14 bases. The CDR3 is 16 amino acids.

V gene TRBV5-1 combines with J gene TRBJ2-1, with TRBD2 as a possible D gene (6 bases). Germline CDR1 and CDR2: SGHRS and YFSETQ. Trimming stripped 0 bases from V and 4 bases from J, with 11 bases between. There are 15 residues in the CDR3. CDR3 loop: CASSLVASEYNEQFF. CDR3 DNA sequence: TGCGCCAGCAGCTTGGTAGCTAGCGAGTACAATGAGCAGTTCTTC.

The chain combines TRBV25-1 with TRBJ2-1, with 7 positions matching TRBD2. The CDR3 totals 17 residues. Losses at the gene ends were 3 bases for V and 4 bases for J; bases not matched to a gene: 12. Germline lookup yields CDR1 MGHDK and CDR2 SYGVNS. CDR3 nucleotides: TGTGCCAGCAGTGACCCCATCGGCGGGAGAGGATACAATGAGCAGTTCTTC. It translates to CASSDPIGGRGYNEQFF.